This entry concerns a single T cell receptor beta chain. Patients had blood sampled at baseline and again on cycle 4 day 1 and cycle 7 day 1. These data are taken from a study of OX40 agonist ivuxolimab in advanced cancers. V was pared by 1 base and J by 8 bases, with 2 bases of the junction left unmatched. This CDR3 has 13 residues. Germline CDR1 SGHDT, CDR2 YYEEEE. Assay: immunoSEQ multiplex PCR; the TCRdb copy retains only in-frame clones and omits some. This sample has approximately 74,000 clones, with over 75% found just once. The source material was CD4+ or CD8+ T cells sorted from blood, sampled in a trial of the OX40 agonist ivuxolimab. This sequence joins TRBV5-6 and TRBJ1-4; 7 bases line up with TRBD1. This sequence originates from an adult with an advanced solid tumor such as melanoma, head and neck, liver or kidney cancer. DNA of the CDR3: TGTGCCAGCAGCTTGACAGGGGAAGAAAAACTGTTTTTT. Its translation is CASSLTGEEKLFF.